This passage covers 12 T cell receptor beta chains from one sample sequenced in a study of T-cell reconstitution after alpha-beta-depleted transplantation in children. The authors prepared the TCRbeta library with unique molecular identifiers. TCRdb recomputed calls from the PCR reads with MiXCR, one row per CDR3 protein. The sample consists of hundreds of thousands of distinct CDR3 sequences, about 10% of them appearing once. Sequences were derived from PBMCs from the stem cell graft donor, sampled from the stem cell graft. These receptors were obtained from a human donor who donated a stem cell graft to a child with acute myeloid leukemia.

V gene TRBV14 combines with J gene TRBJ1-6; D gene ambiguous. This CDR3 region has 17 residues. Deletions cut 4 bases from V and 4 bases from J, with 17 bases between. Looked up from germline, CDR1 is SGHDN and CDR2 is FVKESK. CDR3 nucleotides: TGTGCCAGCAGCCTACCTAGGGATTTATCATATAATTCACCCCTCCACTTT. This sequence encodes CASSLPRDLSYNSPLHF.

This clonotype was seen many times. This rearrangement joins TRBV20-1 to TRBJ2-1; possible D gene TRBD1, 6 bases. In germline, CDR1 is DFQATT, CDR2 SNEGSKA (reference sequence). V was trimmed by 3 bases and J by 0 bases, leaving 6 bases between them. The CDR3 is made up of 13 amino acids. This chain's CDR3 is CSARGASYNEQFF. CDR3 nucleotide sequence: TGCAGTGCTAGGGGGGCCTCCTACAATGAGCAGTTCTTC.

This rearrangement joins TRBV29-1 to TRBJ2-7, with no clear D. The CDR3 is made up of 10 amino acids. Trimming shortened V by 6 bases and J by 7 bases, and 10 bases separated the two germline ends. Germline assignment: CDR1 SQVTM and CDR2 ANQGSEA. The CDR3 reads CSVRLGEQYF. The CDR3 DNA sequence: TGCAGCGTACGACTCGGGGAGCAGTACTTC.

This clonotype was seen a few times. The CDR3 DNA is TGCAGTGCTACCCTTAGAAGGGGTTCAGGGTTCAATGAGCAGTTCTTC. Translation: CSATLRRGSGFNEQFF. This chain joins TRBV20-1 and TRBJ2-1, with D maybe TRBD1 (5 bases). CDR3 length equals 16 residues. V lost 4 bases and J 6 bases, leaving 22 bases between the germline ends. CDR1 and CDR2 from the germline V gene are DFQATT and SNEGSKA (reference sequence).

This chain connects TRBV27 to TRBJ2-7, with 7 bases lining up with TRBD1. V lost 3 bases and J lost 2; bases outside the gene matches: 13. This CDR3 is built from 17 residues. The V gene's germline CDR1 is MNHEY and CDR2 SMNVEV (reference sequence). The CDR3 sequence: CASSFRPTVQGPYEQYF. The CDR3, as DNA: TGTGCCAGCAGTTTTCGACCCACCGTACAGGGGCCCTACGAGCAGTACTTC.

V gene TRBV4-3 combines with J gene TRBJ2-5; D gene unclear. The CDR3 is 15 amino acids. Germline assignment: CDR1 LGHNA and CDR2 YSLEER. Between the trimmed V and J ends, which lost 0 bases and 5 bases, there was a span of 13 bases. CDR3 residues: CASSQDRLSGETQYF. Here the CDR3 DNA reads TGCGCCAGCAGCCAAGATCGACTGTCCGGGGAGACCCAGTACTTC.

This clonotype was detected only a few times. V gene TRBV5-5 combines with J gene TRBJ2-2, with D perhaps matching TRBD2 (5 bases). V dropped 2 bases and J dropped 0 bases, with 8 bases sitting between them. The CDR3 covers 15 residues. Germline assignment: CDR1 SGHKS and CDR2 YYEKEE (reference sequence). The CDR3 loop reads CASSFGSANTGELFF. The CDR3 coding sequence is TGTGCCAGCAGCTTCGGTAGCGCGAACACCGGGGAGCTGTTTTTT.

There are many counts of this clonotype. This sequence joins TRBV7-2 and TRBJ2-1; 9 nucleotides line up with TRBD2. J was trimmed by 6 bases and V by 2 bases; bases with no gene match: 5. The CDR3 consists of 15 residues. Germline assignment: CDR1 SGHTA and CDR2 FQGNSA. The CDR3 DNA reads as TGTGCCAGCAGCTTACCGGGACTAGCTACCAATGAGCAGTTCTTC. This encodes CASSLPGLATNEQFF.

The genes are TRBV2 and TRBJ2-7; D is perhaps TRBD1 (5 bases). The V gene lost 6 bases and the J gene lost 5 bases, with 20 bases spanning the gap. CDR1 is SNHLY, CDR2 FYNNEI, per germline. The length of the CDR3 is 15 residues. The CDR3 coding sequence is TGTGCCAGCAGACCCCCTGGGGCTAGAATCCACGAGCAGTACTTC. Translated, it gives CASRPPGARIHEQYF.

The gene calls are TRBV30 and TRBJ2-7, with a weak D call TRBD2 (6 bases). The V end lost 5 bases, the J end lost 6 bases, and 8 bases lay between the germline ends. The CDR3 consists of 10 residues. Germline lookup yields CDR1 GTSNPN and CDR2 SVGIG (reference sequence). CDR3: CAWGGTEQYF. The CDR3 DNA sequence: TGTGCCTGGGGCGGGACCGAGCAGTACTTC.

This clonotype was seen repeatedly, ten times or more. V usage is TRBV25-1 and J usage is TRBJ2-1; D perhaps matches TRBD1 (5 bases). The CDR3 runs 13 residues. Trimming left V 4 bases short and J 10 bases short, with 14 bases between. The germline gives CDR1 MGHDK, CDR2 SYGVNS. CDR3 DNA sequence: TGTGCCAGCAGTGCTCAAGGACAAAGAGAGCAGTTCTTC. Translated: CASSAQGQREQFF.

In this sample, this clonotype turned up a few times. The rearrangement joins TRBV30 to TRBJ1-1; D unresolved. Trimming cost V 2 bases and J 2 bases, with 9 bases left between them. CDR1 and CDR2 from the germline V gene are GTSNPN and SVGIG (reference sequence). This CDR3 region has 13 residues. The chain's CDR3 is CAWSLAVNTEAFF. The CDR3 DNA reads TGTGCCTGGAGTCTGGCGGTCAACACTGAAGCTTTCTTT. Combining the CDR3 with reference TRBV30 and TRBJ1-1 gives the whole variable domain SQTIHQWPATLVQPVGSPLSLECTVEGTSNPNLYWYRQAAGRGLQLLFYSVGIGQISSEVPQNLSASRPQDRQFILSSKKLLLSDSGFYLCAWSLAVNTEAFFGQGTRLTVV.